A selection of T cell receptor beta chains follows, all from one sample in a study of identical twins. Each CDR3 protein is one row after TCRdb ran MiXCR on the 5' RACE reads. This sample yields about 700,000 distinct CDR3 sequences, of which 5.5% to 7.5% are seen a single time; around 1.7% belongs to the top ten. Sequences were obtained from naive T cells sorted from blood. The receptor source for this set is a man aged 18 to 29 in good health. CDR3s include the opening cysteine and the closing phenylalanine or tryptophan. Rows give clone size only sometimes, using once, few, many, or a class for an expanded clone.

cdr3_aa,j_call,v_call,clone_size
CSVEEGGAGNQPQHF,TRBJ1-5,TRBV29-1,-
CASSLVGMSGNTIYF,TRBJ1-3,TRBV7-2,-
CASRVPRGWNTIYF,TRBJ1-3,TRBV6-1,many
CASSLGGRAVEQFF,TRBJ2-1,TRBV12-3/TRBV12-4,many
CATFTSGYTEAFF,TRBJ1-1,TRBV27,many
CASSLAGTEPTEQYF,TRBJ2-7,TRBV5-1,-
CASSSLLGAGYTF,TRBJ1-2,TRBV27,-
CASSIHLNRATYGYTF,TRBJ1-2,TRBV19,few
CASSSSRGTQYF,TRBJ2-3,TRBV12-3/TRBV12-4,many
CASPGFRDEQFF,TRBJ2-1,TRBV6-1,-
CASSPLGQGENTGELFF,TRBJ2-2,TRBV6-5,-
CSAYRGGAAGELFF,TRBJ2-2,TRBV20-1,-
CSVVAGGSPYEQYF,TRBJ2-7,TRBV29-1,few
CSARSSGTGLGETQYF,TRBJ2-5,TRBV20-1,many
CASSYWSQPQHF,TRBJ1-5,TRBV6-6,-
CASTIVAPLSGANVLTF,TRBJ2-6,TRBV5-6,few
CASSFSYSNQPQHF,TRBJ1-5,TRBV12-3/TRBV12-4,many
CAISDGGYEQYF,TRBJ2-7,TRBV10-3,many
CATSDRSGTANTGELFF,TRBJ2-2,TRBV24-1,-
CASSLQGAMGELFF,TRBJ2-2,TRBV5-1,few
CASSLAHPGELFF,TRBJ2-2,TRBV5-6,few
CASSLGGANEKLFF,TRBJ1-4,TRBV5-1,few
CASSRTTSVTDTQYF,TRBJ2-3,TRBV7-9,many
CASGLGGSLADTQYF,TRBJ2-3,TRBV3-1,-
CATRTGSLSDTQYF,TRBJ2-3,TRBV6-1,many
CATQTSATYEQYF,TRBJ2-7,TRBV7-8,few
CASSLGQPRGYEQYF,TRBJ2-7,TRBV27,many
CASSLGGLRIFPDTQYF,TRBJ2-3,TRBV12-3/TRBV12-4,many
CASSQRTKHNEQFF,TRBJ2-1,TRBV3-1,-
CASSPGTSGHYEQYF,TRBJ2-7,TRBV3-1,-
CSAPPRWAGVYEQYF,TRBJ2-7,TRBV20-1,-
CASSLPSTETQYF,TRBJ2-5,TRBV7-9,few
CSARDSVIAAGNEQFF,TRBJ2-1,TRBV20-1,-
CASSLPSGTGVPTQYF,TRBJ2-5,TRBV7-9,many
CATSFPGLVYEQYF,TRBJ2-7,TRBV24-1,-
CASSQREDRKPFNSNQPQHF,TRBJ1-5,TRBV4-1,many
CASSLPVGGIEKLFF,TRBJ1-4,TRBV28,-
CASSLAAGSGEKLFF,TRBJ1-4,TRBV5-1,-
CASSLEGTSGRADQNEQYF,TRBJ2-7,TRBV5-1,many
CSARGPTSGRTYEQYF,TRBJ2-7,TRBV20-1,-
CASTFINRDSPLHF,TRBJ1-6,TRBV4-3,many
CASSEKTGAYGYTF,TRBJ1-2,TRBV27,many
CASSEFGSPSSYNEQFF,TRBJ2-1,TRBV2,-